This T cell receptor (beta chain) was sequenced in a study of patients and donors after allogeneic stem cell transplantation. Each CDR3 protein gets one entry after TCRdb re-called the RT-PCR reads with MiXCR. The table records around 30,000 distinct CDR3 sequences, 35% to 40% of them present only once. In this sample, this clonotype turned up once. Germline trimming cut 0 bases from V and 2 bases from J; bases unmatched to any gene: 7. The CDR3 runs to 18 residues. Germline V CDR1 and CDR2: SQVTM, ANQGSEA. Sequences were obtained from blood, either unsorted or a sorted T cell fraction (not recorded which). The sequence was collected from a human donor who was either an allogeneic HSCT recipient or a stem cell or donor lymphocyte infusion donor (not recorded which). It is not recorded whose cells these are; they may come from a transplant donor. This chain connects TRBV29-1 to TRBJ2-3; 14 positions agree with TRBD2. The CDR3: CSVEDLTSGRANTDTQYF. The DNA of the CDR3 is TGCAGCGTTGAAGACTTGACTAGCGGGAGGGCGAACACAGATACGCAGTATTTT.